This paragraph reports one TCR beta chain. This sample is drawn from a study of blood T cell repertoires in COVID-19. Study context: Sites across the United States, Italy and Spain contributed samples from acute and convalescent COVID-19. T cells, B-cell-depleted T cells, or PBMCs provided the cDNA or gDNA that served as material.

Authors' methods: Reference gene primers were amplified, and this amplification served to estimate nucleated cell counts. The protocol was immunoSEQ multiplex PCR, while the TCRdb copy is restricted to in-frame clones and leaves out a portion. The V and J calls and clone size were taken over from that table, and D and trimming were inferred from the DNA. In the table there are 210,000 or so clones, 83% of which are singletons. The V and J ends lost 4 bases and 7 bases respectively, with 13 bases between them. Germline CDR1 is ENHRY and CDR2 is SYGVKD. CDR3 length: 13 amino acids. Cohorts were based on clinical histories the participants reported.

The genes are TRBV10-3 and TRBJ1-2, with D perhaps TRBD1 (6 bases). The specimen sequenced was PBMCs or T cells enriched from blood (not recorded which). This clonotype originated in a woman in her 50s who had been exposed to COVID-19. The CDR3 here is CAISGQVDVGYTF. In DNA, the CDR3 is TGTGCCATCAGTGGACAGGTCGATGTTGGCTACACCTTC.